Sequencing of this T cell receptor beta chain was carried out in a study of graft-versus-host responses after intestinal transplantation. At the level of the study: All recipients were given anti-thymocyte globulin induction, and tacrolimus and steroids were then administered for approximately 3 years. General study results and limits: The recipient marrow held GvH clones, and some of them showed up first in ileum or blood.

TCRdb keeps only in-frame clones here, not all; method: immunoSEQ multiplex PCR. The sample carries approximately 49,000 clones, 85% to 95% recorded once. A remark on this clone: The antigen remains undetermined.

The V end was cut by 3 bases, the J end by 0 bases, with 20 bases between. Germline V gives CDR1 MDHEN, CDR2 SYDVKM. The CDR3 covers 18 residues. The sequence derives from a human donor who was the organ donor for an intestinal transplant. Sequenced here: unstimulated CD8+ T cells sorted from spleen or lymph node cells, sampled before transplant. V usage is TRBV28 and J usage is TRBJ1-1, with a weak D call TRBD1 (6 bases). The CDR3 sequence: CASSFIQGSKGMNTEAFF. The CDR3 bases are TGTGCCAGCAGTTTTATCCAGGGGAGTAAGGGGATGAACACTGAAGCTTTCTTT.